The subject of this entry is one T cell receptor beta chain. Antigen: not known. The CDR3 covers 15 residues. V dropped 1 base and J dropped 6 bases, with 14 bases sitting between them. Germline values: CDR1 SGHTA, CDR2 FQGNSA. TCRdb reprocessed the reads via MiXCR and lists one record per CDR3 protein. Among some 200,000 distinct CDR3 sequences, 35% to 45% were seen once, and the ten largest hold 55% to 60%. This sample was taken from a study of T cell repertoires in cytomegalovirus infection. Study background: HLA-C-restricted CMV epitopes, recently identified, and well-studied HLA-B-restricted ones were used by the study.

Study-level findings and limits: Frequencies of public TCR beta families were cumulated, and this identified carriers of CMV plus the relevant HLA.

This sample comprised CD8+ T cells from cultured PBMCs, obtained from culture after CMV antigen stimulation. The TCR was taken from a human donor in good health (CMV status not recorded). Some clones in this sample may be carry-over from other donors' samples. The chain couples TRBV7-2 to TRBJ2-3; no definite D call. This chain's CDR3 is CASSLGVSSRDTQYF. Here the CDR3 DNA reads TGTGCCAGCAGCTTAGGAGTCTCTTCGCGGGATACGCAGTATTTT. Supplemented by reference TRBV7-2 and TRBJ2-3, the full variable domain reads GAGVSQSPSNKVTEKGKDVELRCDPISGHTALYWYRQSLGQGLEFLIYFQGNSAPDKSGLPSDRFSAERTGGSVSTLTIQRTQQEDSAVYLCASSLGVSSRDTQYFGPGTRLTVL.